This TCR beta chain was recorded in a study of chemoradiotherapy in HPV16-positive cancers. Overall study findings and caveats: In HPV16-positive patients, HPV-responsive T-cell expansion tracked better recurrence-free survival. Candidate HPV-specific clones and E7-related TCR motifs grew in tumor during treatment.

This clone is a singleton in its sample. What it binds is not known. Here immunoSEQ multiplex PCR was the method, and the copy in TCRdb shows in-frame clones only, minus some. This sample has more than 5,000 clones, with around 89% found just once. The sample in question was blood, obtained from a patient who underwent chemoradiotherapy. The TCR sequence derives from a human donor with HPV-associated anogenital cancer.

The CDR3 loop reads CASSNAGGGYTF. The DNA for the CDR3 is TGTGCCAGCAGTAACGCGGGGGGAGGCTACACCTTC. The chain links TRBV4-2 to TRBJ1-2; tentative D call: TRBD1 (5 bases). CDR3 length equals 12 residues. The V and J ends lost 6 bases and 8 bases respectively, with 13 bases between them. CDR1 is LGHNA, CDR2 YNFKEQ, per germline.